Listed below are T cell receptor beta chains from one sample, sequenced in a study of blood T cell repertoires in COVID-19. Generated by immunoSEQ multiplex PCR, the TCRdb table keeps only in-frame clones and is missing some. The profile covers under 200,000 clones, with around 85% appearing a single time and 9.5% to 12% taken by the ten largest. Sequencing used peripheral blood. These receptors all come from an older woman with COVID-19, enrolled during active disease. CDR3s leave out the opening cysteine and the closing phenylalanine or tryptophan. Fields, in order: CDR3 protein, V gene, J gene.

CDR3 protein: ATSKGDRANYGYT
V gene: TRBV15
J gene: TRBJ1-2

CDR3 protein: ASIRGAVGEKLF
V gene: TRBV7-9
J gene: TRBJ1-4

CDR3 protein: ASSSGFSGNTIY
V gene: TRBV2
J gene: TRBJ1-3

CDR3 protein: ASSETGTSSYNEQF
V gene: TRBV7-3
J gene: TRBJ2-1

CDR3 protein: ASSKGTGEGLGEQY
V gene: TRBV21-1
J gene: TRBJ2-7

CDR3 protein: ASSLAQPGWDEKLF
V gene: TRBV7-2
J gene: TRBJ1-4

CDR3 protein: AWSVLSGAEAF
V gene: TRBV30
J gene: TRBJ1-1

CDR3 protein: SASGTTYGYT
V gene: TRBV29-1
J gene: TRBJ1-2

CDR3 protein: ASSFDRGNQPQH
V gene: TRBV28
J gene: TRBJ1-5

CDR3 protein: ASSYSVGLEQF
V gene: TRBV6-5
J gene: TRBJ2-1

CDR3 protein: ASSLDGYGELF
V gene: TRBV5-1
J gene: TRBJ2-2

CDR3 protein: AWSTRTGKIGGYT
V gene: TRBV30
J gene: TRBJ1-2

CDR3 protein: ASSRLEETQY
V gene: TRBV18
J gene: TRBJ2-5

CDR3 protein: ASSSGTSGGSYNEQF
V gene: TRBV5-1
J gene: TRBJ2-1

CDR3 protein: ASTPDWRYSNEQF
V gene: TRBV6-5
J gene: TRBJ2-1

CDR3 protein: ASSLSTVNSSPLH
V gene: TRBV7-2
J gene: TRBJ1-6

CDR3 protein: ASSFAPNREAF
V gene: TRBV5-1
J gene: TRBJ1-1

CDR3 protein: ASSTRLQGNTDTQY
V gene: TRBV6-2/TRBV6-3
J gene: TRBJ2-3

CDR3 protein: ASSQDLAGGIREQY
V gene: TRBV14
J gene: TRBJ2-7

CDR3 protein: ASSQFLTGVNYGYT
V gene: TRBV7-2
J gene: TRBJ1-2

CDR3 protein: ASSSGLTQETQY
V gene: TRBV5-4
J gene: TRBJ2-5

CDR3 protein: ATSGGEQF
V gene: TRBV15
J gene: TRBJ2-1

CDR3 protein: ASSQDPGQIYNEQF
V gene: TRBV4-1
J gene: TRBJ2-1

CDR3 protein: ASSSSGTEYNEQF
V gene: TRBV7-2
J gene: TRBJ2-1

CDR3 protein: ASSLHTDNYGYT
V gene: TRBV5-1
J gene: TRBJ1-2

CDR3 protein: ASSQAGQRTYEQY
V gene: TRBV4-2
J gene: TRBJ2-7

CDR3 protein: ASSLVEFEAF
V gene: TRBV5-6
J gene: TRBJ1-1

CDR3 protein: ASSVAQGSDGYT
V gene: TRBV9
J gene: TRBJ1-2

CDR3 protein: ASSGLVINEQF
V gene: TRBV9
J gene: TRBJ2-1

CDR3 protein: ASSRAGTSGNYEQF
V gene: TRBV4-2
J gene: TRBJ2-1

CDR3 protein: ASSLTRVAGVDEQY
V gene: TRBV28
J gene: TRBJ2-7

CDR3 protein: ASRRNRGRGKLF
V gene: TRBV19
J gene: TRBJ1-4

CDR3 protein: AISVGEETQY
V gene: TRBV10-3
J gene: TRBJ2-5

CDR3 protein: ASSRGGETQY
V gene: TRBV6-5
J gene: TRBJ2-5

CDR3 protein: ASSPSLGTYEQY
V gene: TRBV7-8
J gene: TRBJ2-7

CDR3 protein: SATDSRDQPQH
V gene: TRBV29-1
J gene: TRBJ1-5

CDR3 protein: ASSPRTGSRSQPQH
V gene: TRBV3-1/TRBV3-2
J gene: TRBJ1-5

CDR3 protein: ASSHEGGGPLLGGNIQY
V gene: TRBV3-1/TRBV3-2
J gene: TRBJ2-4

CDR3 protein: ASSLARMSAASTDTQY
V gene: TRBV7-2
J gene: TRBJ2-3

CDR3 protein: ATSDLPKTSGRKSDTQY
V gene: TRBV24-1
J gene: TRBJ2-3

CDR3 protein: ASGPYEQY
V gene: TRBV28
J gene: TRBJ2-7

CDR3 protein: ASSVGLAGAYEQY
V gene: TRBV5-1
J gene: TRBJ2-7

CDR3 protein: ASSYSTSYEQY
V gene: TRBV6-5
J gene: TRBJ2-7

CDR3 protein: ASPPGWSFHEQY
V gene: TRBV27
J gene: TRBJ2-7

CDR3 protein: ASSPRQNTEAF
V gene: TRBV9
J gene: TRBJ1-1

CDR3 protein: ASRVRY
V gene: TRBV3-1/TRBV3-2
J gene: TRBJ2-3

CDR3 protein: ATSRDLGQSSYNSPLH
V gene: TRBV15
J gene: TRBJ1-6

CDR3 protein: ASSLTPRNEQF
V gene: TRBV7-3
J gene: TRBJ2-1

CDR3 protein: ASSLDSGAGSGNTEAF
V gene: TRBV7-9
J gene: TRBJ1-1

CDR3 protein: AWNGRGYGYT
V gene: TRBV30
J gene: TRBJ1-2